This T cell receptor (beta chain) was sequenced in a study of PD-1 blockade in mismatch repair-deficient tumors. The CDR3 is made up of 15 amino acids. CDR1 is MNHEY and CDR2 is SMNVEV in the germline V gene (reference sequence). J lost 1 base, V lost 7 bases, and 9 bases had no gene match. Sequencing used immunoSEQ multiplex PCR; TCRdb keeps in-frame clones, though not all of them. The data hold about 110,000 clones, with about three quarters observed a single time. Sequenced here: peripheral blood, sampled approximately 60 weeks after starting pembrolizumab. The chain carries TRBV27 and TRBJ2-7, with 8 positions matching TRBD2. The clonotype comes from an adult with mismatch repair-deficient cancer. CDR3 sequence reads: CASKPLAAGSYEQYF. The CDR3 DNA sequence: TGTGCCAGCAAACCACTAGCGGCTGGGTCCTACGAGCAGTACTTC.